Following are 5 T cell receptor beta chains from one sample sequenced in a study of blood T cell repertoires in COVID-19. The method was immunoSEQ multiplex PCR; TCRdb's version includes in-frame clones alone and lacks a portion of them. The sample holds 650,000 to 800,000 clones, approximately 90% seen once. Sequencing input: peripheral blood. The receptors originated from a woman aged 18-29 years with acute or convalescent COVID-19.

The gene calls are TRBV5-8 and TRBJ1-1; 8 nucleotides agree with TRBD1. Looked up from germline, CDR1 is SGHTS and CDR2 is YDEGEE. This CDR3 has 15 residues. J gave up 1 base and V 2 bases, and 4 bases lay outside the gene matches. Written as DNA, the CDR3 is TGTGCCAGCAGCTTCGGACAGGGTTGGAACACTGAAGCTTTCTTT. It translates to CASSFGQGWNTEAFF.

The chain couples TRBV5-3 to TRBJ1-2, with D tentatively TRBD1 (5 bases). TRBV5-3 is an ORF for which the function is uncertain. Between the trimmed V and J ends, which lost 0 bases and 0 bases, there was a span of 9 bases. This CDR3 has 15 amino acids. DNA for the CDR3: TGTGCCAGAAGCTTGGGGGCAGGGACTAACTATGGCTACACCTTC. It yields the protein CARSLGAGTNYGYTF.

The chain joins TRBV15 to TRBJ2-2; the match to TRBD1 covers 10 bases. The CDR3 totals 17 residues. Germline V gives CDR1 LNHNV, CDR2 YYDKDF (reference sequence). V lost 0 bases to trimming and J lost 6 bases; unmatched junction nucleotides: 7. The CDR3 reads CATSRDKMGTGAGELFF. As DNA, the CDR3 is TGTGCCACCAGCAGAGATAAAATGGGGACAGGGGCCGGGGAGCTGTTTTTT.

This chain links TRBV9 with TRBJ1-1; unclear D gene. This CDR3 has 13 amino acids. Trimming left V 0 bases short and J 1 base short, with 4 bases between. Germline loops: CDR1 SGDLS, CDR2 YYNGEE. The CDR3 loop reads CASSVDQNTEAFF. As DNA, the CDR3 is TGTGCCAGCAGCGTAGATCAGAACACTGAAGCTTTCTTT.

V usage is TRBV4-1 and J usage is TRBJ2-6; D is perhaps TRBD1 (6 bases). Germline V gives CDR1 MGHRA, CDR2 YSYEKL. CDR3 length equals 17 residues. V was trimmed by 4 bases and J by 0 bases, leaving 13 bases between them. CDR3 loop: CASSRTGSHSGANVLTF. CDR3 in DNA: TGCGCCAGCAGCCGCACAGGGTCCCACTCTGGGGCCAACGTCCTGACTTTC.